The rows below give T cell receptor beta chains drawn from one sample of a study of blood T cell repertoires in COVID-19. TCRdb's copy holds only in-frame clones and misses some; the assay was immunoSEQ multiplex PCR. The sample contains some 200,000 clones, 80% to 85% of which appear only once. The specimen sequenced was peripheral blood. All receptors come from a woman aged 60-70 years with acute or convalescent COVID-19. The CDR3 runs from the conserved cysteine through the conserved F or W. The D gene is left open where the match is weak. Size values are once, few and many counts, or a class for expanded clones, and some rows have none.

j_call,v_call,clone_size,d_call,cdr3_aa,cdr3_nt
TRBJ2-2,TRBV3-1/TRBV3-2,.,TRBD2,CASSLARGGVGELFF,TGTGCCAGCAGCTTAGCGCGGGGGGGCGTCGGGGAGCTGTTTTTT
TRBJ2-7,TRBV6-5,.,TRBD1,CASSPVRTGGYEQYF,TGTGCCAGCAGCCCGGTCAGGACAGGGGGCTACGAGCAGTACTTC
TRBJ2-1,TRBV19,.,TRBD1,CASRTGTGNNNEQFF,TGTGCCAGTAGAACCGGGACAGGCAACAACAATGAGCAGTTCTTC
TRBJ1-2,TRBV19,once,.,CASTPRSLGLNYGYTF,TGTGCCAGTACCCCTCGAAGTCTGGGGCTCAACTATGGCTACACCTTC
TRBJ2-7,TRBV13,.,.,CASSLGPTGYEQYF,TGTGCCAGCAGCTTAGGGCCCACCGGCTACGAGCAGTACTTC
TRBJ2-3,TRBV10-3,.,TRBD1,CASRQGAGDTQYF,TGTGCCTCTCGACAGGGGGCTGGAGATACGCAGTATTTT
TRBJ2-7,TRBV10-1,.,.,CATEIRGATTRSYEQYF,TGCGCCACCGAGATCCGGGGTGCTACTACTAGATCCTACGAGCAGTACTTC
TRBJ2-3,TRBV4-2,.,TRBD2,CASSQDGAGDTDTQYF,TGTGCCAGCAGCCAAGACGGCGCGGGGGACACAGATACGCAGTATTTT
TRBJ2-3,TRBV29-1,.,TRBD2,CSVEDGTSGGNTDTQYF,TGCAGCGTTGAAGACGGAACTAGCGGGGGAAACACAGATACGCAGTATTTT
TRBJ2-3,TRBV6-4,.,TRBD1,CATLKRGPLEDTQYF,TGTGCCACCCTAAAAAGGGGGCCCCTTGAGGATACGCAGTATTTT
TRBJ1-2,TRBV4-2,.,.,CASSQVGGSDGYTF,TGTGCCAGCAGCCAAGTCGGAGGGAGCGATGGCTACACCTTC
TRBJ1-4,TRBV2,.,TRBD1,CASSRTGNEKLFF,TGTGCCAGCAGTCGGACAGGGAATGAAAAACTGTTTTTT
TRBJ1-1,TRBV7-2,.,.,CASSLDTEAFF,TGTGCCAGCAGCCTCGACACTGAAGCTTTCTTT
TRBJ1-4,TRBV4-2,.,.,CASSPDTGSEKLFF,TGTGCCAGCAGCCCGGATACAGGGAGCGAAAAACTGTTTTTT
TRBJ1-2,TRBV5-3,.,.,CARSLEWYWRDGYTF,TGTGCCAGAAGCTTGGAATGGTATTGGAGGGACGGCTACACCTTC
TRBJ2-2,TRBV7-3,.,.,CASSSVNTGELFF,TGTGCCAGCAGCTCAGTGAACACCGGGGAGCTGTTTTTT
TRBJ2-7,TRBV9,.,.,CASSVDDNSYEQYF,TGTGCCAGCAGCGTAGATGACAACTCCTACGAGCAGTACTTC
TRBJ2-3,TRBV10-3,.,.,CATTTGLHTDTQYF,TGTGCCACCACCACGGGTCTTCACACAGATACGCAGTATTTT
TRBJ1-2,TRBV5-1,few,TRBD1,CASSRDSSLFGYTF,TGCGCCAGCAGCCGGGACAGTAGCCTATTCGGCTACACCTTC
TRBJ1-1,TRBV5-6,.,TRBD1,CASSWRGTGNTEAFF,TGTGCCAGCAGCTGGCGGGGGACAGGGAACACTGAAGCTTTCTTT
TRBJ1-1,TRBV3-1/TRBV3-2,.,TRBD1,CASRCGTGLRRGNTEAFF,TGTGCCAGCCGCTGCGGGACAGGGCTCCGGAGAGGGAACACTGAAGCTTTCTTT
TRBJ2-1,TRBV12-3/TRBV12-4,.,.,CASSPRQYNEQFF,TGTGCCAGCAGCCCTAGACAGTACAATGAGCAGTTCTTC
TRBJ2-3,TRBV5-8,.,TRBD1,CASRGGRRTDTQYF,TGTGCCAGCAGAGGGGGCCGCCGCACAGATACGCAGTATTTT
TRBJ1-5,TRBV2,.,.,CASSVRVQNQPQHF,TGTGCCAGCAGTGTTCGGGTGCAAAATCAGCCCCAGCATTTT